Presented here are 20 T cell receptor beta chains from one specimen sequenced in a study of shared clonotypes between healthy human individuals (dated by TCRdb to the early 2020s). Libraries came from the immunoSEQ multiplex PCR assay. TCRdb stores this immuneACCESS table with in-frame sequences only. Part of the clones is absent; in the studies checked, under half of the shortfall reflects unresolved V genes, and no reason is known for the rest. The sample data list about 870,000 clones, and more than 85% of these were observed just once. The ten largest clones take up more than 20% of the sample. CD8 naive samples consisted of CD45RO-negative cells that were positively selected for CCR7, yielding a CD45RA+CCR7+ population without TemRA cells. Material for sequencing was naive CD8+ T cells sorted from blood. The cell subset or site tag for this specimen amounts to: CD45RA+CCR7+. The receptors were gathered from a man aged 25-40 years in good health.

This clone has only one observation. The V call is TRBV2, the J call TRBJ2-2; D is possibly TRBD1 or TRBD2 (5 bases each). The V end was cut by 7 bases, the J end by 3 bases, with 18 bases between. This CDR3 region has 16 residues. Germline V lookup: CDR1 SNHLY, CDR2 FYNNEI. The CDR3 DNA reads as TGTGCCAGCAAGGCGGCAGGGCGGAGGTACACCGGGGAGCTGTTTTTT. Its protein product is CASKAAGRRYTGELFF.

The chain links TRBV10-1 to TRBJ2-4; 8 bases are a match to TRBD2. Looked up from germline, CDR1 is WNHNN and CDR2 is SYGVQD (reference sequence). V was clipped by 0 bases and J by 5 bases; unmatched bases: 3. This CDR3 region has 15 residues. The CDR3 DNA sequence: TGCGCCAGCAGTGAGTCCAGCGGGGGTGAAAACATTCAGTACTTC. This sequence encodes CASSESSGGENIQYF.

The CDR3 DNA reads TGTGCCAGCAGTTTAGGGACTAGCGGGACCCTGAATGAGCAGTTCTTC. Protein product: CASSLGTSGTLNEQFF. This sequence joins TRBV27 and TRBJ2-1; 13 nucleotides align to TRBD2. Per germline, CDR1 MNHEY and CDR2 SMNVEV (reference sequence). This CDR3 contains 16 residues. J lost 7 bases, V lost 2 bases, and 5 bases had no gene match.

The chain couples TRBV4-3 to TRBJ2-3; no clear D. Germline V CDR1 and CDR2: LGHNA, YSLEER. The CDR3 is 14 amino acids. The V end lost 4 bases, the J end lost 2 bases, and 10 bases lay between the germline ends. The CDR3 sequence is CASSRQLVTDTQYF. In DNA form, the CDR3 reads TGCGCCAGCAGCCGGCAATTGGTCACAGATACGCAGTATTTT.

The CDR3 DNA is TGTGCCAGCAGCTTAGTCCCAGGGGGAGATGGAAACACCATATATTTT. Encoded protein: CASSLVPGGDGNTIYF. The V call is TRBV7-2, the J call TRBJ1-3, with 7 bases fitting TRBD1. The CDR3 runs 16 residues. J was trimmed by 3 bases and V by 1 base; bases with no gene match: 6. The germline V gene encodes CDR1 SGHTA and CDR2 FQGNSA.

The chain uses TRBV6-6 and TRBJ2-3; D might be TRBD2 (6 bases). Germline V lookup: CDR1 MNHNY, CDR2 SVGAGI (reference sequence). CDR3 size: 15 residues. V lost 4 bases and J lost 0, with 11 bases in between. The CDR3 reads CASSWVAGSTDTQYF. For the CDR3, the DNA is TGTGCCAGCAGTTGGGTGGCGGGAAGCACAGATACGCAGTATTTT.

The chain uses TRBV13 and TRBJ1-2; D is perhaps TRBD1 (5 bases). The CDR3 totals 16 residues. With 2 bases removed from V and 6 bases from J, the gap between germline ends came to 19 bases. Germline lookup yields CDR1 PRHDT and CDR2 FYEKMQ (reference sequence). This CDR3 reads CASSLINQGEYNGYTF. CDR3 sequence (DNA): TGTGCCAGCAGCTTAATCAACCAGGGCGAGTACAATGGCTACACCTTC.

This chain joins TRBV5-4 and TRBJ2-3, with D tentatively TRBD1 (5 bases). The CDR3 extends over 12 amino acids. Germline loops: CDR1 SGHNT, CDR2 YYREEE (reference sequence). Trimming took off 5 bases at V and 5 bases at J, with 9 bases between the two ends. The CDR3 is CASRNDRDTQYF. CDR3 nucleotide sequence: TGTGCCAGCAGGAATGACAGAGATACGCAGTATTTT.

The CDR3 nucleotides are TGTGCCAGCAAATTCACCGGGGAGCTGTTTTTT. This sequence encodes CASKFTGELFF. This chain joins TRBV27 and TRBJ2-2; D remains ambiguous. The CDR3 is 11 residues long. From germline, CDR1 is MNHEY and CDR2 SMNVEV (reference sequence). The V and J ends lost 7 bases and 4 bases respectively, with 4 bases between them.

The chain is built from TRBV5-6 and TRBJ1-1; D is uncertain. Germline assignment: CDR1 SGHDT and CDR2 YYEEEE. The CDR3 has 14 residues. The V end lost 0 bases, the J end lost 0 bases, and 6 bases lay between the germline ends. This CDR3 reads CASSLARLNTEAFF. CDR3 DNA: TGTGCCAGCAGCTTGGCGCGGCTGAACACTGAAGCTTTCTTT.

V gene TRBV10-3 combines with J gene TRBJ2-2; D unclear. CDR1 ENHRY and CDR2 SYGVKD come from the germline V gene. The germline V and J ends were trimmed by 6 bases and 0 bases, with 11 bases remaining between them. This CDR3 comprises 15 residues. The CDR3 DNA reads as TGTGCCATCAGCCCAGGTGCGACGAACACCGGGGAGCTGTTTTTT. Its translation is CAISPGATNTGELFF.

The chain combines TRBV19 with TRBJ2-7, with a tentative D call TRBD2 (6 bases). This CDR3 spans 15 amino acids. Germline CDR1 LNHDA, CDR2 SQIVND (reference sequence). V shed 1 base and J shed 0 bases, with 10 bases lying between them. The DNA for the CDR3 is TGTGCCAGTAGTATAGCGAGCGGGCGCTCCTACGAGCAGTACTTC. It yields the protein CASSIASGRSYEQYF.

This clone occurred a few times. The J gene is TRBJ2-1, the V gene TRBV28; D is unresolved. Germline assignment: CDR1 MDHEN and CDR2 SYDVKM. CDR3 length equals 11 residues. The germline V and J ends were trimmed by 4 bases and 10 bases, with 8 bases remaining between them. CDR3 protein: CASSSMWEQFF. The CDR3, as DNA: TGTGCCAGCAGTTCTATGTGGGAGCAGTTCTTC. Full variable domain (remainder filled in from reference TRBV28 and TRBJ2-1): DVKVTQSSRYLVKRTGEKVFLECVQDMDHENMFWYRQDPGLGLRLIYFSYDVKMKEKGDIPEGYSVSREKKERFSLILESASTNQTSMYLCASSSMWEQFFGPGTRLTVL.

This clone was picked up one time. The V call is TRBV28, the J call TRBJ2-7, with 14 bases lining up with TRBD2. Per germline, CDR1 MDHEN and CDR2 SYDVKM. V lost 5 bases and J lost 3; bases outside the gene matches: 9. This CDR3 region has 17 residues. The CDR3 is CASSVPPGLAGDYEQYF. DNA for the CDR3: TGTGCCAGCAGTGTTCCCCCGGGACTAGCGGGGGACTACGAGCAGTACTTC.

Details on this clone: A much bigger clone sits one base away, suggesting this may be a read error. The sample has other DNA sequences that encode this CDR3 too. The rearrangement joins TRBV4-3 to TRBJ2-1; 11 nucleotides align to TRBD1. This CDR3 has 15 amino acids. The germline V gene has CDR1 LGHNA and CDR2 YSLEER. The CDR3 coding sequence is TGCGCTAGCAGCCAAGGGACAGGGGGCTACAATGAGCAGTTCTTC. It codes for CASSQGTGGYNEQFF.

V usage is TRBV7-9 and J usage is TRBJ1-4; TRBD1 matches at 7 bases. With V trimmed by 6 bases and J by 6 bases, 4 bases remained unmatched. Germline assignment: CDR1 SEHNR and CDR2 FQNEAQ (reference sequence). This CDR3 is 13 amino acids long. The CDR3 spells CASRSGGDEKLFF. The CDR3 DNA is TGTGCCAGCAGATCAGGGGGGGATGAAAAACTGTTTTTT.

This clone was observed a handful of times. The chain carries TRBV27 and TRBJ2-3; 11 bases line up with TRBD2. In germline, CDR1 is MNHEY, CDR2 SMNVEV (reference sequence). The CDR3 extends over 13 amino acids. The V gene end was trimmed by 3 bases and the J gene end by 9 bases; junction bases not matched to a gene: 2. CDR3 loop: CASSLGTSGTQYF. CDR3 DNA sequence: TGTGCCAGCAGTTTGGGGACTAGCGGAACGCAGTATTTT.

V and J are TRBV11-3 and TRBJ2-3, with no clear D. CDR3 length: 14 amino acids. Between the trimmed V and J ends, which lost 1 base and 6 bases, there was a span of 11 bases. In germline, CDR1 is SGHNT, CDR2 YENEEA. For the CDR3, the DNA is TGTGCCAGCAGCTTAGGGAACGATCGCGATACGCAGTATTTT. Encoded protein: CASSLGNDRDTQYF.

This rearrangement joins TRBV5-1 to TRBJ2-1; TRBD1 matches 8 bases. V trimming: 3 bases; J trimming: 0 bases; junction bases outside the gene matches: 14. The length of the CDR3 is 19 residues. The germline V gene has CDR1 SGHRS and CDR2 YFSETQ. CDR3 sequence (DNA): TGCGCCAGCAGCTGGACGGGACAGGTGACGCAAAGCTCCTACAATGAGCAGTTCTTC. Amino acids: CASSWTGQVTQSSYNEQFF.

In DNA, the CDR3 is TGTGCCAGCAGCCGGGACTCCCCGATCGAGCAGTACTTC. As protein: CASSRDSPIEQYF. The chain uses TRBV28 and TRBJ2-7; D may be TRBD2 (6 bases). Germline V CDR1 and CDR2: MDHEN, SYDVKM. Trimming shortened V by 6 bases and J by 6 bases, and 15 bases separated the two germline ends. The CDR3 consists of 13 residues.